This TCR beta chain was recovered during a study of T-cell memory formation after mild COVID-19. The CDR3 totals 14 residues. V lost 5 bases, J lost 1 base, and 9 bases lay in between. Germline assignment: CDR1 LNHDA and CDR2 SQIVND (reference sequence). TCRdb re-called the 5' RACE reads with MiXCR, one entry per CDR3 protein. This sample yields roughly 370,000 distinct CDR3 sequences, of which around a sixth are seen a single time; around a fifth belongs to the top ten. The specimen was PBMCs or a T cell subset sorted from them (not recorded which). The rearrangement joins TRBV19 to TRBJ1-5; D is undetermined. This receptor was obtained from a man aged 18-30 years who had mild COVID-19 (a few samples of this study predate the infection). Cell type and time point are not known. The CDR3 bases are TGTGCCAGTAGTTGGTCGACCAGCAATCAGCCCCAGCATTTT. It encodes CASSWSTSNQPQHF.